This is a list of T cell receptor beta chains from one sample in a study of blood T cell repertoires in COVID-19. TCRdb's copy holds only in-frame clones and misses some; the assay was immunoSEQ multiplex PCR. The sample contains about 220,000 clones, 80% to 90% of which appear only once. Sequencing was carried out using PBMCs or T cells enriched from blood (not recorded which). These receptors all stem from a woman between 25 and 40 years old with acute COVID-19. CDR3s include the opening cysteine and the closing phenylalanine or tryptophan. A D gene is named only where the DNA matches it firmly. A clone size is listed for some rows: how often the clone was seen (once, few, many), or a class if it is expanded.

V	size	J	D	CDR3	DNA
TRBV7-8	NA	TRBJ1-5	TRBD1	CASSLVEGASSNQPQHF	TGTGCCAGCAGCTTAGTCGAGGGGGCCTCTAGCAATCAGCCCCAGCATTTT
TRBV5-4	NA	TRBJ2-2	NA	CASRPQTGNTGELFF	TGTGCCAGCAGACCCCAAACAGGGAACACCGGGGAGCTGTTTTTT
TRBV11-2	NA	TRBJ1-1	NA	CASSLVPIEAFF	TGTGCCAGCAGCTTAGTTCCAATTGAAGCTTTCTTT
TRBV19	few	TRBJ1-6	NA	CASSVSADNSPLHF	TGTGCCAGTAGCGTCAGTGCGGATAATTCACCCCTCCACTTT
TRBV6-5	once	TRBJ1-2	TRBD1	CASRGGGGPYGYTF	TGTGCCAGCAGAGGCGGAGGGGGCCCTTATGGCTACACCTTC
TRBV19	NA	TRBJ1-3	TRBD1	CASSWTGGYSGNTIYF	TGTGCCAGTAGTTGGACAGGGGGCTACTCTGGAAACACCATATATTTT
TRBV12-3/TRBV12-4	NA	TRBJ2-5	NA	CASSRGEETQYF	TGTGCCAGCAGCCGCGGAGAGGAGACCCAGTACTTC
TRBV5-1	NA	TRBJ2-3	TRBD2	CASRPGLAGGRIADTQYF	TGCGCCAGCAGACCGGGACTAGCGGGGGGGCGAATCGCAGATACGCAGTATTTT
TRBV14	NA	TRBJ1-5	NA	CASSQAGQPQHF	TGTGCCAGCAGCCAAGCAGGTCAGCCCCAGCATTTT
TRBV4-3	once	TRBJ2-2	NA	CASSQDRGAALTGELFF	TGCGCCAGCAGCCAAGATCGCGGAGCGGCTTTAACCGGGGAGCTGTTTTTT
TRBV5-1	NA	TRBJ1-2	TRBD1	CASSLGDRGYGYTF	TGCGCCAGCAGCTTGGGGGACAGGGGCTATGGCTACACCTTC
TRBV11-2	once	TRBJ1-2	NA	CASSLAENYGYTF	TGTGCCAGCAGCCTGGCGGAGAACTATGGCTACACCTTC
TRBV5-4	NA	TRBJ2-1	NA	CASSLEQDAQFF	TGTGCCAGCAGCTTGGAACAGGACGCGCAGTTCTTC
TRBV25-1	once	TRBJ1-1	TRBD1	CASSELGQPNTEAFF	TGTGCCAGCAGTGAATTGGGACAGCCGAACACTGAAGCTTTCTTT
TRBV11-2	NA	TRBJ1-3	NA	CASSLYSSSGNTIYF	TGTGCCAGCAGCTTATATAGTTCATCCGGAAACACCATATATTTT
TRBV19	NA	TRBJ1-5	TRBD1	CASSFRTGDNQPQHF	TGTGCCAGTAGTTTCCGGACAGGGGACAATCAGCCCCAGCATTTT
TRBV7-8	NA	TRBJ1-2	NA	CASSPSGQGSGYTF	TGTGCCAGCAGCCCCTCGGGCCAGGGGTCTGGCTACACCTTC
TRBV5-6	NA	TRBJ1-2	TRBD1	CASSSGGSGYTF	TGTGCCAGCAGCTCAGGGGGCTCTGGCTACACCTTC
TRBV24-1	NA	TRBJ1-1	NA	CATSDGVGAFF	TGTGCCACCAGTGATGGTGTCGGGGCTTTCTTT
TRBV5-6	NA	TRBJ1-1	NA	CASSFGGIGTEAFF	TGTGCCAGCAGCTTCGGGGGAATAGGCACTGAAGCTTTCTTT